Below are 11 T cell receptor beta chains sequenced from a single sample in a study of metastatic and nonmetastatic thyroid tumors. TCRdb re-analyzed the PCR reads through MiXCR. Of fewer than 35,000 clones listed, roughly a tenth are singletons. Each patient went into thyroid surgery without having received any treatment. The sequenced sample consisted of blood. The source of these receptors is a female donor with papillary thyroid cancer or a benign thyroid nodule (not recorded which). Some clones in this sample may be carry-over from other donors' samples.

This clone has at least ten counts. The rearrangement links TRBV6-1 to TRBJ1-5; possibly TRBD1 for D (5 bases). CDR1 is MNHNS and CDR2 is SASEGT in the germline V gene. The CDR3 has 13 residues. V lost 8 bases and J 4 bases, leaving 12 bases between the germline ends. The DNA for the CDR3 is TGTGCCAGCGAGGCGGGGGGGAATCAGCCCCAGCATTTT. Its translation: CASEAGGNQPQHF.

CDR3 sequence: CASSFLDRVNFRTYEQYF. DNA for the CDR3: TGTGCCAGCAGTTTTCTGGACAGGGTAAACTTTAGAACCTACGAGCAGTACTTC. V and J are TRBV12-3 or TRBV12-4 and TRBJ2-7, with 8 bases identical to TRBD1. This CDR3 has 18 amino acids. J gave up 2 bases and V 3 bases, and 15 bases lay outside the gene matches.

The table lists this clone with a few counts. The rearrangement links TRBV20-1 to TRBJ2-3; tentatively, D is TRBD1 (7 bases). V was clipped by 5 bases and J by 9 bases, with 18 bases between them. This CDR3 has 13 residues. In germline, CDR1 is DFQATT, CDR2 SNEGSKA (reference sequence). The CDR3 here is CSAYGQDYSTQYF. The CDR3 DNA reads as TGCAGTGCTTATGGACAGGACTACTCAACGCAGTATTTT.

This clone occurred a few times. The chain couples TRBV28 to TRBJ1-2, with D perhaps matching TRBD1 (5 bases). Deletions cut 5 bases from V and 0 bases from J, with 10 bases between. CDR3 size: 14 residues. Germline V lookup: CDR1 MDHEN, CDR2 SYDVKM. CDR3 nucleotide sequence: TGTGCCAGCAGTGCCTGGGGGGCTAACTATGGCTACACCTTC. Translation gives CASSAWGANYGYTF.

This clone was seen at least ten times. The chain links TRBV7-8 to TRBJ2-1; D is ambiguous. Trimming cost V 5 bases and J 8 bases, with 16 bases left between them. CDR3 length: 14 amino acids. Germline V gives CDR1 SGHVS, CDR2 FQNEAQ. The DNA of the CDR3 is TGTGCCAGCAGCCCCTACGGCCGGGCGGATGAGCAGTTCTTC. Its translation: CASSPYGRADEQFF.

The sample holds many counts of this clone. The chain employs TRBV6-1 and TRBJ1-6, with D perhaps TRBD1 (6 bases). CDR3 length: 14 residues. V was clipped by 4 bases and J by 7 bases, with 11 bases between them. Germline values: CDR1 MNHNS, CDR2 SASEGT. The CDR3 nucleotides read TGTGCCAGCAGTGCCTTGGGGGGCAATTCACCCCTCCACTTT. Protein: CASSALGGNSPLHF.

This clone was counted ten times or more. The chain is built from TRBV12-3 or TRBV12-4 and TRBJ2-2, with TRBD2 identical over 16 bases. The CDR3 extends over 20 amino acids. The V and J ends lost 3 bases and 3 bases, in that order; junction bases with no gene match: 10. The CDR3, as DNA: TGTGCCAGCAGTTTCTTGGGACTAGCGGGAGGGCCCAAGGACACCGGGGAGCTGTTTTTT. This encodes CASSFLGLAGGPKDTGELFF.

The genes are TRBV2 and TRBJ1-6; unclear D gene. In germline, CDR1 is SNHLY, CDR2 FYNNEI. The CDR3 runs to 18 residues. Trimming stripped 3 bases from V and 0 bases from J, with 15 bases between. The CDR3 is CASSENRPKFSYNSPLHF. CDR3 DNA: TGTGCCAGCAGTGAGAACCGGCCTAAATTCTCCTATAATTCACCCCTCCACTTT.

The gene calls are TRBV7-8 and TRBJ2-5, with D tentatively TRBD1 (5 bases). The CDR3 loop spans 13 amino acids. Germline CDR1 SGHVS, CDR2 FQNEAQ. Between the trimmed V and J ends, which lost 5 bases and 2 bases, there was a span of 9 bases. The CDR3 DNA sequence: TGTGCCAGCAGCCCAGGGCAGCAAGAGACCCAGTACTTC. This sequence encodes CASSPGQQETQYF. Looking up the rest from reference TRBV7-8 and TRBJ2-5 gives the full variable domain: GAGVSQSPRYKVAKRGQDVALRCDPISGHVSLFWYQQALGQGPEFLTYFQNEAQLDKSGLPSDRFFAERPEGSVSTLKIQRTQQEDSAVYLCASSPGQQETQYFGPGTRLLVL.

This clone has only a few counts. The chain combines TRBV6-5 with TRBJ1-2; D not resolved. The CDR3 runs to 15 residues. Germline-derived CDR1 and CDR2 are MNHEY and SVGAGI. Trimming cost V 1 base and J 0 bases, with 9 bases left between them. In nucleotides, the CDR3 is TGTGCCAGCAGTTACTTGGCCAGCTCTAACTATGGCTACACCTTC. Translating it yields CASSYLASSNYGYTF.

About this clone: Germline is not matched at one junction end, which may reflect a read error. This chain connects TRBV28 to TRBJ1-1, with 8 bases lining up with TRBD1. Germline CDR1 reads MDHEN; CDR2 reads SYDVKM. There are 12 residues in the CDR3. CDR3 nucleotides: TGTCCCAGCTGGGACAGGACCGGGCGGGCTTTCTTT. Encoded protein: CPSWDRTGRAFF.